This entry concerns a single TCR beta chain. TCRdb used MiXCR to reprocess the PCR reads, holding one entry per CDR3 protein. The profile shows 8,500 to 11,000 distinct CDR3 sequences, about 30% of them singletons. The data derive from a study of immune characterization of retroperitoneal liposarcoma. Trimming removed 8 bases at V and 9 bases at J, with 20 bases between. CDR1 MNHEY and CDR2 SVGAGI come from the germline V gene. CDR3 size: 14 residues. Sample: tumor tissue. The source is a female donor with retroperitoneal liposarcoma. The chain has TRBV6-5 and TRBJ1-5, with a tentative D call TRBD1 (6 bases). CDR3: CASALSGARAPQHF. The CDR3 nucleotides are TGTGCCAGCGCCTTATCGGGGGCTCGCGCGCCCCAGCATTTT.